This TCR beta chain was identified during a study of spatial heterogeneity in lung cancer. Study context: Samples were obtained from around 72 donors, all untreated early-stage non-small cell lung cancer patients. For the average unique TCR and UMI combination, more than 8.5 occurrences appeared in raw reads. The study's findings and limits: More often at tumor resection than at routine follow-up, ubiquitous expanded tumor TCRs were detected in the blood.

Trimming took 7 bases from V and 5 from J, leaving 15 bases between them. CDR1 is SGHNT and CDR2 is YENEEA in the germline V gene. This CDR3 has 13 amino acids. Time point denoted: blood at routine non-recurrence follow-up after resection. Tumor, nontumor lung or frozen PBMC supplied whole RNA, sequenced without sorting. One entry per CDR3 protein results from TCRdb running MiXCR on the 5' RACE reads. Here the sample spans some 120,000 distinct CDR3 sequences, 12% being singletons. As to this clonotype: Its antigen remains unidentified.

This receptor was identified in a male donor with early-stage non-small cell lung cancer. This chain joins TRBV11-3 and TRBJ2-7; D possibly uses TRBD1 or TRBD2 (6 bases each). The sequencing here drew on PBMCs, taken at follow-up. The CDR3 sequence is CASTLAGQHEQYF. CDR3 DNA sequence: TGTGCCAGCACACTAGCAGGACAGCACGAGCAGTACTTC. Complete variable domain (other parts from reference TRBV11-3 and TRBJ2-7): EAGVVQSPRYKIIEKKQPVAFWCNPISGHNTLYWYLQNLGQGPELLIRYENEEAVDDSQLPKDRFSAERLKGVDSTLKIQPAELGDSAVYLCASTLAGQHEQYFGPGTRLTVT.